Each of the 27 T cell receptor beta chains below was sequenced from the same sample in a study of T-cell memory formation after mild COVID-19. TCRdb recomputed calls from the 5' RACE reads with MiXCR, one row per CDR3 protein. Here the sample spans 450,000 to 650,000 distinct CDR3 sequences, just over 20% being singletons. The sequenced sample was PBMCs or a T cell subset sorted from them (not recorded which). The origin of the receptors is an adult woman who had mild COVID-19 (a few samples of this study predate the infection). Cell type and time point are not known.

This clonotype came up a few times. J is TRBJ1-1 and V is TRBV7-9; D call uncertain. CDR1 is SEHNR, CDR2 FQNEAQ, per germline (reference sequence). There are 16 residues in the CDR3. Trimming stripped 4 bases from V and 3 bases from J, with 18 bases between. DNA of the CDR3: TGTGCCAGCAGCTCCCAACTACAAGACGGGGACACTGAAGCTTTCTTT. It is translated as CASSSQLQDGDTEAFF.

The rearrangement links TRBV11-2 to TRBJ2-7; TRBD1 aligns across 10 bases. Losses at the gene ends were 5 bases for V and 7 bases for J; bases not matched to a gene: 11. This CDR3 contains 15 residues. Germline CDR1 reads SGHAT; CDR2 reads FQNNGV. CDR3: CASSLRDRGAVEQYF. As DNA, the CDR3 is TGTGCCAGCAGCCTCCGGGACAGGGGCGCGGTGGAGCAGTACTTC.

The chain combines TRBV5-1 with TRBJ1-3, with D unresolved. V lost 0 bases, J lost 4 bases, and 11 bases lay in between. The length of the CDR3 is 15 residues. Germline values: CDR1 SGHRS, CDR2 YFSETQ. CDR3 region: CASSLGHSLGNTIYF. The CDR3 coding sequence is TGCGCCAGCAGCTTGGGACATTCTCTGGGAAACACCATATATTTT. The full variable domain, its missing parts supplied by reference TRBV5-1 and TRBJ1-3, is KAGVTQTPRYLIKTRGQQVTLSCSPISGHRSVSWYQQTPGQGLQFLFEYFSETQRNKGNFPGRFSGRQFSNSRSEMNVSTLELGDSALYLCASSLGHSLGNTIYFGEGSWLTVV.

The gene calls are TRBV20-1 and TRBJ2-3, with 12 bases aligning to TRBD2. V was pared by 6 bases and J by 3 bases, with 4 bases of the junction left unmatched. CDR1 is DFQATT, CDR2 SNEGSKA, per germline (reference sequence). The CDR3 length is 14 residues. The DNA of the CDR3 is TGCAGTGCGAGACTAGCGGGAGTGACAGATACGCAGTATTTT. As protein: CSARLAGVTDTQYF.

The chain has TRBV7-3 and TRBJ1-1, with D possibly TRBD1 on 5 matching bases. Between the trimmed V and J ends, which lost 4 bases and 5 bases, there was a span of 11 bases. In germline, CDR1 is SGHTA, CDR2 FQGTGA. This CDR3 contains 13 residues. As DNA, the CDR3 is TGTGCCAGCAGCTCCATTGACAGTACTGAAGCTTTCTTT. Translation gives CASSSIDSTEAFF.

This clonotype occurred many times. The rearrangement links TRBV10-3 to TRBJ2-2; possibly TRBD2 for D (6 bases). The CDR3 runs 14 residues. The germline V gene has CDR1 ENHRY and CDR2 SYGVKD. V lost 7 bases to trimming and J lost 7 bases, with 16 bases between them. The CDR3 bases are TGTGCCATCAAGGAGGGCCTGGTGAGCGGGGAGCTGTTTTTT. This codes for CAIKEGLVSGELFF.

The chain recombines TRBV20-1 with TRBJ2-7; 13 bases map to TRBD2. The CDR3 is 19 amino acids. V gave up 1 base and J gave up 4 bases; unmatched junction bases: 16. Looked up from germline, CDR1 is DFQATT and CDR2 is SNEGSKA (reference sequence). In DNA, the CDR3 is TGCAGTGCTAGAGGGCCCGGGACCCATCGGACTAGCGGGGGTTACGAGCAGTACTTC. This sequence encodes CSARGPGTHRTSGGYEQYF.

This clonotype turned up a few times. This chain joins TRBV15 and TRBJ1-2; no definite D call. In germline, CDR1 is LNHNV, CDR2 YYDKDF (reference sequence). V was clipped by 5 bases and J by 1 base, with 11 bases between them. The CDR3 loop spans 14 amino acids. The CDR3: CATSPGGLNYGYTF. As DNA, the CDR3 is TGTGCCACCAGCCCTGGAGGTCTTAACTATGGCTACACCTTC.

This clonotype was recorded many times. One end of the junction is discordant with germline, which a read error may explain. In DNA form, the CDR3 reads TGTGCCAGCAGCTTACGGGGCACTGAAGCTTTCTTT. Amino acid sequence: CASSLRGTEAFF. The chain employs TRBV5-1 and TRBJ1-1, with D uncertain. The CDR3 is made up of 12 amino acids. Germline CDR1 SGHRS, CDR2 YFSETQ.

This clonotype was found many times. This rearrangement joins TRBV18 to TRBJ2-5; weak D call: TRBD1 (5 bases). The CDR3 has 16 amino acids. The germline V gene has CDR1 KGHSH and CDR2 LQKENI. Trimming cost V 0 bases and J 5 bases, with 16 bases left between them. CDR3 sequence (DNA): TGTGCCAGCTCACCACCGATCGGTCAGGGTGGGGAGACCCAGTACTTC. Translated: CASSPPIGQGGETQYF.

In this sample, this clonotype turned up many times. CDR3 nucleotides: TGCAGTTCCAGGAGGGCGGGAGGGAGTAATGAGCAGTTCTTC. Protein sequence: CSSRRAGGSNEQFF. The rearrangement links TRBV20-1 to TRBJ2-1; the match to TRBD2 covers 9 bases. J lost 7 bases, V lost 8 bases, and 12 bases had no gene match. Germline values: CDR1 DFQATT, CDR2 SNEGSKA (reference sequence). The length of the CDR3 is 14 residues.

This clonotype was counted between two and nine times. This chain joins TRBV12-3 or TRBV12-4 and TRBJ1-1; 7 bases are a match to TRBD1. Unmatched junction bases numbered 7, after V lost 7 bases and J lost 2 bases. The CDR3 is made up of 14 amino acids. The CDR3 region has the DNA TGTGCCAGCACCTGGGACAGCCTTAACACTGAAGCTTTCTTT. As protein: CASTWDSLNTEAFF.

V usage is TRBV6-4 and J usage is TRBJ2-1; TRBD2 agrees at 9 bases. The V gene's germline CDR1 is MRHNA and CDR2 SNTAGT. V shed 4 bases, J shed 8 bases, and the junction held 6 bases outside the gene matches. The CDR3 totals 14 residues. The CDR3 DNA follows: TGTGCCAGCAGTGCGGCGGGGGGGCCCCATGAGCAGTTCTTC. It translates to CASSAAGGPHEQFF.

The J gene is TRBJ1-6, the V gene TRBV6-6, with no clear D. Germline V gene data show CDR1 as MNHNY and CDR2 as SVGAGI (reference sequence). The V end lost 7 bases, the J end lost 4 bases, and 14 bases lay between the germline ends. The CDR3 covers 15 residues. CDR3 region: CASTGRVSYNSPLHF. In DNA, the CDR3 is TGTGCCAGCACAGGACGGGTCTCTTATAATTCACCCCTCCACTTT.

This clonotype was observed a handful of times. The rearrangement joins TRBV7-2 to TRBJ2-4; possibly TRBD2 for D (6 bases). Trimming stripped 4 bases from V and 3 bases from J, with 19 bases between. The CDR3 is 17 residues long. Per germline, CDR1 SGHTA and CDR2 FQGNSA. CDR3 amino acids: CASSSSNRTGVKNIQYF. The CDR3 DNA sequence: TGTGCCAGCAGCTCTAGTAACAGGACGGGGGTCAAAAACATTCAGTACTTC. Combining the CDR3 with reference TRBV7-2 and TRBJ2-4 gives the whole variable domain GAGVSQSPSNKVTEKGKDVELRCDPISGHTALYWYRQSLGQGLEFLIYFQGNSAPDKSGLPSDRFSAERTGGSVSTLTIQRTQQEDSAVYLCASSSSNRTGVKNIQYFGAGTRLSVL.

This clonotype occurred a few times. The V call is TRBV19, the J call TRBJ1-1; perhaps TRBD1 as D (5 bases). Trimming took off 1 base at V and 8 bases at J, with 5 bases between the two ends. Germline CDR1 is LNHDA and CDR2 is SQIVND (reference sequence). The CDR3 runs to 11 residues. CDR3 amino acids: CASSIAGEAFF. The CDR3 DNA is TGTGCCAGTAGTATAGCAGGGGAAGCTTTCTTT.

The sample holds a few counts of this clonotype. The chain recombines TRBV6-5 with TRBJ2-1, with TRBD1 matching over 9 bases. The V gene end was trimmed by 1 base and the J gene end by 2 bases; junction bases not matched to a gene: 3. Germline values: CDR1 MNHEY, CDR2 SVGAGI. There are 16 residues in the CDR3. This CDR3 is CASSYYGTGTYNEQFF. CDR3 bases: TGTGCCAGCAGTTACTACGGGACAGGGACCTACAATGAGCAGTTCTTC.

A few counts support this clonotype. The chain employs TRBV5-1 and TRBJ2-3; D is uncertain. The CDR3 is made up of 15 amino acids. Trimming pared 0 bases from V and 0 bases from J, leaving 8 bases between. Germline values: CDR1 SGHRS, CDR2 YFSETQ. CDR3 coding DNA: TGCGCCAGCAGCTTGGCGGCTCCTAGCACAGATACGCAGTATTTT. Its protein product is CASSLAAPSTDTQYF.

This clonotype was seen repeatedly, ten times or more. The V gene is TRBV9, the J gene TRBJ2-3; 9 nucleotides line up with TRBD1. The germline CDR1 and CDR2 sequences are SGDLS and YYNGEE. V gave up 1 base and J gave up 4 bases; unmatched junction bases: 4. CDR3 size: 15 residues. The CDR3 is CASSVWTGEPDTQYF. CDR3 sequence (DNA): TGTGCCAGCAGCGTATGGACAGGGGAGCCAGATACGCAGTATTTT.

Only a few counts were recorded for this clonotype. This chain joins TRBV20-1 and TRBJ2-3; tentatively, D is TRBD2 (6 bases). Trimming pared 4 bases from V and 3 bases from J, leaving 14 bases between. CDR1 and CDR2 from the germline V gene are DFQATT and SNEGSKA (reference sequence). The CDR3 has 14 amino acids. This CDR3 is CSANPSRGTDTQYF. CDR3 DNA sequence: TGCAGTGCTAACCCCTCCCGGGGGACAGATACGCAGTATTTT.

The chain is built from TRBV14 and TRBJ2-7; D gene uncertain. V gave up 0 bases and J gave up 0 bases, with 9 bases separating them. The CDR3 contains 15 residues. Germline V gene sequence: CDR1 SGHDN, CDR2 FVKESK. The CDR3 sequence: CASSQDYSDSYEQYF. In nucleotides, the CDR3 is TGTGCCAGCAGCCAAGATTACTCGGACTCCTACGAGCAGTACTTC.

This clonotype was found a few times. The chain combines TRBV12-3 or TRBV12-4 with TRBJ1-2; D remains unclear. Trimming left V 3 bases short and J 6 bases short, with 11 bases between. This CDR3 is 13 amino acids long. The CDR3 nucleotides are TGTGCCAGCAGTTTGAGGGCACTCCATGGCTACACCTTC. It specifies CASSLRALHGYTF.

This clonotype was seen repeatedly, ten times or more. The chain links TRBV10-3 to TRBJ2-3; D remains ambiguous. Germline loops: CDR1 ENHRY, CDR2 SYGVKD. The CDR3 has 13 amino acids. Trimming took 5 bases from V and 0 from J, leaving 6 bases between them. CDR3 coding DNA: TGTGCCATCAGTTCGTCCAGCACAGATACGCAGTATTTT. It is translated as CAISSSSTDTQYF.

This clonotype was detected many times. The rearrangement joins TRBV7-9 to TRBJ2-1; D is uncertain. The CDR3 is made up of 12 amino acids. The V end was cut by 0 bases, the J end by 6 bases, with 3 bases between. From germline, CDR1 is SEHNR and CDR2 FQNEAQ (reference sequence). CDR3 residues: CASSLASNEQFF. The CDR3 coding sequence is TGTGCCAGCAGCTTAGCTAGCAATGAGCAGTTCTTC.

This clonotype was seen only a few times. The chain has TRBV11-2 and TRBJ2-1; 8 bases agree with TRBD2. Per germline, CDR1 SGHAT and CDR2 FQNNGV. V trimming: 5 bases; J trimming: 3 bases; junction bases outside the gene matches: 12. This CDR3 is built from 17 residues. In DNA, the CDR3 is TGTGCCAGCAGCACCAGAGGAGCGGGGGCGGGCTACAATGAGCAGTTCTTC. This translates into CASSTRGAGAGYNEQFF.

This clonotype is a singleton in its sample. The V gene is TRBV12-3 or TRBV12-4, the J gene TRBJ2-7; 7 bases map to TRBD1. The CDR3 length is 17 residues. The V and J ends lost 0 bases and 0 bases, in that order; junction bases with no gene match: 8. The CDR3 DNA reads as TGTGCCAGCAGTTTAGCGCGTGGGGCAGGGGGCTCCTACGAGCAGTACTTC. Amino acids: CASSLARGAGGSYEQYF.

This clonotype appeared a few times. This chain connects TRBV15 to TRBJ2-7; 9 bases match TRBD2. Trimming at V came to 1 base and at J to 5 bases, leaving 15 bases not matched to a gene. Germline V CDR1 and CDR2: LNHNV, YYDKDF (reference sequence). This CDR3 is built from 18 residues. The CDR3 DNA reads TGTGCCACCAGCAGAGGCAGACGAGCGGGAGGAGGTTTAAACGAGCAGTACTTC. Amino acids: CATSRGRRAGGGLNEQYF.